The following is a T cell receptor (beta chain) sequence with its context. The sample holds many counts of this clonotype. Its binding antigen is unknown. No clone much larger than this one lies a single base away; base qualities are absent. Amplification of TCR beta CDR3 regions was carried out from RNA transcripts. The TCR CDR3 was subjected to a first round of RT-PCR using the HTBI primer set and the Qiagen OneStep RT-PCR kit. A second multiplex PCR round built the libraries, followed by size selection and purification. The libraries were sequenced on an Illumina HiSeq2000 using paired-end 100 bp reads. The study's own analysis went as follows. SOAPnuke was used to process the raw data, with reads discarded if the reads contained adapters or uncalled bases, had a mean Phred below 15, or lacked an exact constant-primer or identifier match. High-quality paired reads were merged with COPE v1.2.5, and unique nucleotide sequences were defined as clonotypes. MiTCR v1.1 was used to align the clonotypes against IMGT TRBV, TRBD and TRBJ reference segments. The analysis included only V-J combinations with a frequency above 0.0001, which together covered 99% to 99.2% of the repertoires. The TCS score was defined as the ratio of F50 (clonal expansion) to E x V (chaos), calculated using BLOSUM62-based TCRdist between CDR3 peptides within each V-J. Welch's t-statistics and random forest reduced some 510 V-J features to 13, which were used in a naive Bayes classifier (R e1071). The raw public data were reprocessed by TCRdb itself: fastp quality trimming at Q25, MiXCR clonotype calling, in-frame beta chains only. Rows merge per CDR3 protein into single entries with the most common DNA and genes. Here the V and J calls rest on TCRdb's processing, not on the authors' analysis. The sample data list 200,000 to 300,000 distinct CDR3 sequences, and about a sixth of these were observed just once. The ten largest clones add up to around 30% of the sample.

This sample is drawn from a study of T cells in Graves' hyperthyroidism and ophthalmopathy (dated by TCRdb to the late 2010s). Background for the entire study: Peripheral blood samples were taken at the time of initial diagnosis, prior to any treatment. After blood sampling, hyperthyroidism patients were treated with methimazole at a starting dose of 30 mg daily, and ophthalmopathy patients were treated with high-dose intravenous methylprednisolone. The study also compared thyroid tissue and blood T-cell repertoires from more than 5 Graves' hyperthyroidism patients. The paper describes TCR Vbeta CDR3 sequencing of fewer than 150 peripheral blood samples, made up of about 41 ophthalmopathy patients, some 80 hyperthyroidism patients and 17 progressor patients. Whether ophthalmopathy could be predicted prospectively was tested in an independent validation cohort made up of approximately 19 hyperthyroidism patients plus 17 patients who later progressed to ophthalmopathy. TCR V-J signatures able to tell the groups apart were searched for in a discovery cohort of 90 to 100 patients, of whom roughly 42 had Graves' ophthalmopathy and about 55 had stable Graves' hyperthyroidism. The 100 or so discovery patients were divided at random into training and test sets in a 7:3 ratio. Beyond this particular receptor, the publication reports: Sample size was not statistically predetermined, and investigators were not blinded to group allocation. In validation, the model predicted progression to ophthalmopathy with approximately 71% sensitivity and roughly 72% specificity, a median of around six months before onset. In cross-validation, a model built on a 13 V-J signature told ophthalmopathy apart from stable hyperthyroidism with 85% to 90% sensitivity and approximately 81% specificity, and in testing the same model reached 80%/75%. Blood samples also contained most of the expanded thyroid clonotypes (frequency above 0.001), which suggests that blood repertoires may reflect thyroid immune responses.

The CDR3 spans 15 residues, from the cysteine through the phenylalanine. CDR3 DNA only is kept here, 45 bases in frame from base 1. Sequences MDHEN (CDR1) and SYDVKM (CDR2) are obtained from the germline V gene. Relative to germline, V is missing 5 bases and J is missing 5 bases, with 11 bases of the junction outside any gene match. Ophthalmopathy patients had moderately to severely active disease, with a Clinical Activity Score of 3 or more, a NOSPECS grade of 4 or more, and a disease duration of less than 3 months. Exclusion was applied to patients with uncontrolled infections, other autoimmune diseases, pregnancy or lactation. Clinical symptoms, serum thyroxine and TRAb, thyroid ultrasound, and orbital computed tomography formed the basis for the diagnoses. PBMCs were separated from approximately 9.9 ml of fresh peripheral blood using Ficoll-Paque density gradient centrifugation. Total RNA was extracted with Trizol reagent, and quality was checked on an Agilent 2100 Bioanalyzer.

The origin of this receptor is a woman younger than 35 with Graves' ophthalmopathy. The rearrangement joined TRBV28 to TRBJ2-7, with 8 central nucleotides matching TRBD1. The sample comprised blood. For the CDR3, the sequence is CASSEEDRVRDEQYF. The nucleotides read TGTGCCAGCAGTGAAGAGGACAGGGTTCGGGACGAGCAGTACTTC.